There are many counts of the clone carrying this T cell receptor (beta chain). The TCR library protocol was used to attach unique molecular identifiers. These identifiers were attached to individual cDNA molecules. MiXCR, applied by TCRdb to the 5' RACE reads, yields one record per CDR3 protein. The profile shows about 22,000 distinct CDR3 sequences, 3% to 4% of them singletons. This sample was included in a study of early T cells in non-severe SARS-CoV-2 infection. Study information: Sequencing was performed on bulk RNA from unsorted whole blood, leaving chains unpaired.

CDR3 length: 15 residues. Germline V gene data show CDR1 as WSHSY and CDR2 as SAAADI. Between the trimmed V and J ends, which lost 6 bases and 0 bases, there was a span of 12 bases. The source material was whole blood. The source is an adult who was a healthcare worker with PCR-confirmed SARS-CoV-2 infection or an uninfected control (not recorded which). V and J are TRBV10-2 and TRBJ2-1; D possibly corresponds to TRBD2 (6 bases). As DNA, the CDR3 is TGCGCCAGCAGGGGGGGACGGAGCTCCTACAATGAGCAGTTCTTC. Encoded protein: CASRGGRSSYNEQFF.